This T cell receptor beta chain was sequenced in a study of cytomegalovirus exposure and HLA in healthy donors. The PCR was carried out with 60 Vbeta primers and 13 Jbeta primers. Profiling relied on immunoSEQ multiplex PCR, and the TCRdb table lists in-frame clones only, not all of them. The table has over 200,000 clones, about 84% seen once. This CDR3 region has 18 residues. Germline lookup yields CDR1 SEHNR and CDR2 FQNEAQ (reference sequence). Points on this clone: The antigen remains undetermined. Relative to the germline gene, one junction end is altered; a read error may explain this.

Study conclusions and caveats: Clonal expansion was found to be greater in HLA-associated TCR beta chains than in equally common others in a later analysis.

The sequence was obtained from a human donor in good health. The chain joins TRBV7-9 to TRBJ1-1; 7 bases align to TRBD1. Specimen: PBMCs. For the CDR3, the DNA is TGTTCCAGCAGCTTAGGGGGCAGGTCAAGACAGGAAATAAGGGAAGCTTTCTTT. It translates to CSSSLGGRSRQEIREAFF.